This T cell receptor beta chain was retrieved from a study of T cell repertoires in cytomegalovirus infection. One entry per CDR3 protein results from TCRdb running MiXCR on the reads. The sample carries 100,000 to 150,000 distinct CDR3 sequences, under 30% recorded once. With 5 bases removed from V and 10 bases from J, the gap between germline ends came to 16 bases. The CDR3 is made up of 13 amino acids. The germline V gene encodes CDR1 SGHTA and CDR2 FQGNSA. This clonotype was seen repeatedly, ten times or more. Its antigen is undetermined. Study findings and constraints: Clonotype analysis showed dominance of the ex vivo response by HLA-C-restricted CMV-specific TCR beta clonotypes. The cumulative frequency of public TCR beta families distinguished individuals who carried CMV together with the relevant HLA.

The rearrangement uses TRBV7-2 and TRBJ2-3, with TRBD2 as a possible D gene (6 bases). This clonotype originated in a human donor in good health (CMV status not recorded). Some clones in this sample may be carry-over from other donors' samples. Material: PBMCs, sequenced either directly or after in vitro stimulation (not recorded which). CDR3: CASSQRGQRAQYF. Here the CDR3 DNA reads TGTGCCAGCAGCCAGCGCGGCCAGCGGGCGCAGTATTTT.